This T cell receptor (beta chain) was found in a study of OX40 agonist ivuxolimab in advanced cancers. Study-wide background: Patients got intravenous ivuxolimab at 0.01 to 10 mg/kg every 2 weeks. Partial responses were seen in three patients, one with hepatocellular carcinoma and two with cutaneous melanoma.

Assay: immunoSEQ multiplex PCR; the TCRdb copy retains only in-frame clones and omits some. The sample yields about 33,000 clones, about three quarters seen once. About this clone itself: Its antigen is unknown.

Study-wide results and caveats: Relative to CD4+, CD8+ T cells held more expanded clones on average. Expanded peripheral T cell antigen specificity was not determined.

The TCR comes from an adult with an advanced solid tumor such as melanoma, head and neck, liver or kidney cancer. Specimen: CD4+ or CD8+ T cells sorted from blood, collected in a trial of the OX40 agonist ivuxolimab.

This chain's CDR3 is CASSGRAGSNEQFF. Here the CDR3 DNA reads TGTGCCAGCAGTGGGAGGGCGGGGTCCAATGAGCAGTTCTTC. The chain recombines TRBV2 with TRBJ2-1; D may be TRBD2 (6 bases). There are 14 residues in the CDR3. The ends were cut back, 4 bases at V and 6 bases at J, with 13 bases in the middle. From germline, CDR1 is SNHLY and CDR2 FYNNEI.